The 2 T cell receptor beta chains below all came from one sample that was sequenced in a study of cytomegalovirus exposure and HLA in healthy donors. TCRdb's copy holds only in-frame clones and misses some; the assay was immunoSEQ multiplex PCR. The table records roughly 60,000 clones, 90% to 95% of them present only once. Sequenced material: PBMCs. The receptor source for this set is a young woman in good health and CMV-seropositive.

The chain combines TRBV7-2 with TRBJ2-5, with D perhaps matching TRBD2 (6 bases). The V gene's germline CDR1 is SGHTA and CDR2 FQGNSA. V dropped 5 bases and J dropped 2 bases, with 18 bases sitting between them. The CDR3 has 16 residues. The CDR3 sequence is CASSVRTGGFQETQYF. For the CDR3, the DNA is TGTGCCAGCAGCGTCCGGACCGGGGGTTTTCAAGAGACCCAGTACTTC.

For the CDR3, the DNA is TGTGCCAGCAGCTTCATAAGCGGGGGGCTGGCAGATACGCAGTATTTT. Translated, it gives CASSFISGGLADTQYF. V is TRBV7-2 and J is TRBJ2-3; 9 nucleotides align to TRBD2. Germline trimming cut 3 bases from V and 4 bases from J; bases unmatched to any gene: 8. The germline gives CDR1 SGHTA, CDR2 FQGNSA. The CDR3 extends over 16 amino acids.